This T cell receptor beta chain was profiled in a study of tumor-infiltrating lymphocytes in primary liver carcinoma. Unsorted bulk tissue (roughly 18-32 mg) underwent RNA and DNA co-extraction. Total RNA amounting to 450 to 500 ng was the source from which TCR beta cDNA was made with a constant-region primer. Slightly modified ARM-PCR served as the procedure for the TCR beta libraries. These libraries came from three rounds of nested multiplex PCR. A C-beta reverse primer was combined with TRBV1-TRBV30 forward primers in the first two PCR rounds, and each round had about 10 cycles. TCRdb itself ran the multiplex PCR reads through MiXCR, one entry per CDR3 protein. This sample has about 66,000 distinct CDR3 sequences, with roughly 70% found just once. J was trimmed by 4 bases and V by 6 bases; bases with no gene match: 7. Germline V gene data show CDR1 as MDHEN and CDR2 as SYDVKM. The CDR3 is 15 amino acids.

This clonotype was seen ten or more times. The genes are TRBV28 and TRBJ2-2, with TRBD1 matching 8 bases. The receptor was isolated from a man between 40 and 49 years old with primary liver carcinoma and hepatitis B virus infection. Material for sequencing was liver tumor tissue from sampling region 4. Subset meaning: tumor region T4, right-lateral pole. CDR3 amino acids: CASSPLDRGTGELFF. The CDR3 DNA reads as TGTGCCAGCAGCCCTCTAGACAGGGGCACCGGGGAGCTGTTTTTT.